The 16 T cell receptor beta chains reported below all come from one sample, sequenced in a study of control samples from healthy donors and cancer patients. Method: immunoSEQ multiplex PCR; TCRdb's copy keeps in-frame clones and lacks some. The sample comprises 90,000 to 150,000 clones, around 90% of which are singletons, and roughly 40% rests with the top ten. Sequenced: blood. Source of these receptors: a man aged 45-65 years in good health.

This chain uses TRBV27 with TRBJ2-5, with 11 nucleotides matching TRBD2. CDR1 MNHEY and CDR2 SMNVEV come from the germline V gene (reference sequence). CDR3 length equals 16 residues. V gave up 2 bases and J gave up 2 bases; unmatched junction bases: 4. In DNA, the CDR3 is TGTGCCAGCAGTTTACGGGCTAGCGGGGGGCAAGAGACCCAGTACTTC. This sequence encodes CASSLRASGGQETQYF.

This clone was detected ten times or more. This chain links TRBV12-3 or TRBV12-4 with TRBJ1-2; D uncertain. Trimming shortened V by 1 base and J by 2 bases, and 5 bases separated the two germline ends. The CDR3 length is 13 residues. The CDR3 region is CASSLGINYGYTF. The CDR3 bases are TGTGCCAGCAGTTTAGGGATCAACTATGGCTACACCTTC.

The rearrangement links TRBV30 to TRBJ2-3, with 13 nucleotides matching TRBD2. The CDR3 loop spans 13 amino acids. Per the germline V gene, CDR1 is GTSNPN and CDR2 is SVGIG (reference sequence). The CDR3 loop is CARLAGGLDTQYF. CDR3 in DNA: TGTGCAAGACTAGCGGGGGGCTTAGATACGCAGTATTTT. The full variable domain, in which reference TRBV30 and TRBJ2-3 provide the parts outside the CDR3, is SQTIHQWPATLVQPVGSPLSLECTVEGTSNPNLYWYRQAAGRGLQLLFYSVGIGQISSEVPQNLSASRPQDRQFILSSKKLLLSDSGFYLCARLAGGLDTQYFGPGTRLTVL.

The chain couples TRBV24-1 to TRBJ2-2, with D uncertain. This CDR3 is built from 15 residues. The germline V and J ends were trimmed by 1 base and 7 bases, with 12 bases remaining between them. CDR1 and CDR2 from the germline V gene are KGHDR and SFDVKD. CDR3: CATSDLRYSGGELFF. The CDR3 coding sequence is TGTGCCACCAGTGATTTAAGGTACTCAGGCGGGGAGCTGTTTTTT.

The chain joins TRBV11-2 to TRBJ2-2; TRBD1 or TRBD2 may be the D gene (5 bases each). The V end was cut by 1 base, the J end by 4 bases, with 10 bases between. This CDR3 contains 15 residues. Germline V gene data show CDR1 as SGHAT and CDR2 as FQNNGV. As DNA, the CDR3 is TGTGCCAGCAGCTTAGGTGTGAGGGGCACCGGGGAGCTGTTTTTT. Its translation: CASSLGVRGTGELFF.

The chain joins TRBV5-4 to TRBJ1-2; D unclear. V was pared by 0 bases and J by 0 bases, with 12 bases between. The germline CDR1 and CDR2 sequences are SGHNT and YYREEE (reference sequence). This CDR3 is 16 amino acids long. For the CDR3, the DNA is TGTGCCAGCAGCTTGGTGGGTTCCTTAGCTAACTATGGCTACACCTTC. Translated, it gives CASSLVGSLANYGYTF. Using reference TRBV5-4 and TRBJ1-2 for the parts outside the CDR3, the full variable domain is ETGVTQSPTHLIKTRGQQVTLRCSSQSGHNTVSWYQQALGQGPQFIFQYYREEENGRGNFPPRFSGLQFPNYSSELNVNALELDDSALYLCASSLVGSLANYGYTFGSGTRLTVV.

This clone has just a few counts. The J gene is TRBJ2-3, the V gene TRBV10-3; a possible D gene is TRBD1 (6 bases). The CDR3 has 17 residues. V was clipped by 3 bases and J by 4 bases, with 20 bases between them. Germline values: CDR1 ENHRY, CDR2 SYGVKD. In DNA form, the CDR3 reads TGTGCCATCAGTGACCCAATGGGTGGGGGCGCCTCAGATACGCAGTATTTT. This sequence encodes CAISDPMGGGASDTQYF.

The chain combines TRBV7-8 with TRBJ2-7; 7 bases align to TRBD1. This CDR3 region has 14 residues. Losses at the gene ends were 0 bases for V and 2 bases for J; bases not matched to a gene: 1. Germline CDR1 and CDR2: SGHVS and FQNEAQ. DNA for the CDR3: TGTGCCAGCAGCTTAGCACAGGGGACCTACGAGCAGTACTTC. Its protein is CASSLAQGTYEQYF.

This sequence joins TRBV27 and TRBJ1-1; D is undetermined. Germline lookup yields CDR1 MNHEY and CDR2 SMNVEV (reference sequence). The CDR3 has 12 residues. V was shortened by 6 bases and J by 8 bases, with 13 bases between the two germline ends. CDR3 in amino acids: CASSRVLGEAFF. CDR3 in DNA: TGTGCCAGCAGCCGCGTATTGGGGGAAGCTTTCTTT.

The CDR3 here is CASSSTGRQGKDTQYF. The CDR3 region has the DNA TGCGCCAGCAGCTCCACGGGTAGACAGGGAAAAGATACGCAGTATTTT. This chain connects TRBV5-1 to TRBJ2-3; 7 nucleotides align to TRBD1. The germline gives CDR1 SGHRS, CDR2 YFSETQ. There are 16 residues in the CDR3. J gave up 5 bases and V 3 bases, and 12 bases lay outside the gene matches.

This sequence joins TRBV12-3 or TRBV12-4 and TRBJ1-2; 9 nucleotides match TRBD1. The CDR3 runs to 12 residues. Trimming at V came to 5 bases and at J to 13 bases, leaving 8 bases not matched to a gene. Written as DNA, the CDR3 is TGTGCCAGCAGTCTCAACAGGGGGCTTTGCACCTTC. Encoded protein: CASSLNRGLCTF.

The rearrangement links TRBV14 to TRBJ2-5, with D possibly being TRBD1 or TRBD2 (6 bases each). V lost 2 bases to trimming and J lost 5 bases, with 15 bases between them. The germline V gene encodes CDR1 SGHDN and CDR2 FVKESK. The CDR3 is made up of 15 amino acids. Here the CDR3 reads CASSQRTGARETQYF. The CDR3 DNA reads as TGTGCCAGCAGCCAACGGACGGGGGCCCGGGAGACCCAGTACTTC.

This sequence joins TRBV5-6 and TRBJ1-1, with D possibly being TRBD1 (5 bases). Germline CDR1 is SGHDT and CDR2 is YYEEEE. The CDR3 spans 14 residues. Trimming took off 4 bases at V and 1 base at J, with 11 bases between the two ends. The CDR3: CASSIGGGNTEAFF. In nucleotides, the CDR3 is TGTGCCAGCAGCATAGGCGGGGGGAACACTGAAGCTTTCTTT. The full variable domain, completed using reference TRBV5-6 and TRBJ1-1, is DAGVTQSPTHLIKTRGQQVTLRCSPKSGHDTVSWYQQALGQGPQFIFQYYEEEERQRGNFPDRFSGHQFPNYSSELNVNALLLGDSALYLCASSIGGGNTEAFFGQGTRLTVV.

The chain links TRBV2 to TRBJ2-5; 8 bases line up with TRBD1. The CDR3 runs 13 residues. CDR1 and CDR2 (germline): SNHLY, FYNNEI. V lost 5 bases and J lost 5; bases outside the gene matches: 4. The CDR3 loop is CASSYGQGETQYF. The DNA for the CDR3 is TGTGCCAGCAGTTACGGACAGGGTGAGACCCAGTACTTC. Full variable domain (remainder filled in from reference TRBV2 and TRBJ2-5): EPEVTQTPSHQVTQMGQEVILRCVPISNHLYFYWYRQILGQKVEFLVSFYNNEISEKSEIFDDQFSVERPDGSNFTLKIRSTKLEDSAMYFCASSYGQGETQYFGPGTRLLVL.

CDR3 residues: CASSQAAGGPYEQYF. In DNA form, the CDR3 reads TGCGCCAGCAGCCAAGCGGCCGGGGGCCCCTACGAGCAGTACTTC. V and J are TRBV4-1 and TRBJ2-7; perhaps D is TRBD1 or TRBD2 (6 bases each). Trimming took 1 base from V and 2 from J, leaving 12 bases between them. CDR3 length: 15 residues. CDR1 is MGHRA, CDR2 YSYEKL, per germline.

This chain connects TRBV18 to TRBJ2-5; the D gene is possibly TRBD1 (5 bases). The CDR3 consists of 15 residues. Trimming removed 3 bases from V and 2 bases from J, with 13 bases in between. Germline lookup yields CDR1 KGHSH and CDR2 LQKENI. The CDR3 loop is CASSPTAASQETQYF. In nucleotides, the CDR3 is TGTGCCAGCTCACCGACAGCAGCGTCACAAGAGACCCAGTACTTC.